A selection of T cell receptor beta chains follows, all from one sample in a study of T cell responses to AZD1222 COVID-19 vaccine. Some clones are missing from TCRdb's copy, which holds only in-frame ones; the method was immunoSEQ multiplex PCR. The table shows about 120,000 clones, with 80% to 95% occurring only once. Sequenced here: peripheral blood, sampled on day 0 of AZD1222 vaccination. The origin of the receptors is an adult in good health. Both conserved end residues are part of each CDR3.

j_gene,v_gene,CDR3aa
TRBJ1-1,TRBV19,CASSILDRGKGNTEAFF
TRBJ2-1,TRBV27,CASSTPGGRDYNEQFF
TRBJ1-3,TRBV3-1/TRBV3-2,CASSQGSAGNTIYF
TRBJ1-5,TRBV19,CASSSAGVGNQPQHF
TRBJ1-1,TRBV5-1,CASSFGGRGNTEAFF
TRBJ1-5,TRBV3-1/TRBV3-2,CASSQQGHDQPQHF
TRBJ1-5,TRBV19,CASKDIVNQPQHF
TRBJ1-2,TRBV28,CASSHFGGRANYGYTF
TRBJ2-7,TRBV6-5,CASNRRGWYEQYF
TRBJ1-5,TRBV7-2,CASSGYTGQGPYSNQPQHF
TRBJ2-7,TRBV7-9,CASSQGGGDLAYEQYF
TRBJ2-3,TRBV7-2,CASSLRTGGHGTDTQYF
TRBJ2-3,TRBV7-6,CASSFPSLSTDTQYF
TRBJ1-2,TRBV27,CASSARQGLDYGYTF
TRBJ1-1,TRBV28,CASTNRDRVLRTEAFF
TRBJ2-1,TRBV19,CASSIDRGTLNEQFF
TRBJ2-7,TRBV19,CASSIGLAGAYEQYF
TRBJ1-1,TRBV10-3,CAISEPGQASEAFF
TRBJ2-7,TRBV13,CASSLDTSYEQYF
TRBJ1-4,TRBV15,CATQRQGREKLFF
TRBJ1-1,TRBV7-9,CASGQGNTEAFF
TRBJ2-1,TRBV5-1,CASRPTGLHNEQFF
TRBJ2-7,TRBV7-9,CASSVPGNEQYF
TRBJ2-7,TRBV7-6,CASSLQSGSGHEQYF
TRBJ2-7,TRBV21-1,CASSKGGTGVYEQYF
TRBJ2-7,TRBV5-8,CASSTPQDSYEQYF
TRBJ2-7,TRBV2,CASSDSISYEQYF
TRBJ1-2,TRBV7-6,CASSPGQGARGYTF
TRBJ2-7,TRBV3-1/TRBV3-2,CASSYSYEQYF
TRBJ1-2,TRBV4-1,CASSQDNTPADYGYTF
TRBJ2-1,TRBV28,CASSRADSYNEQFF
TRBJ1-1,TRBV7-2,CASSPQLEDEAFF
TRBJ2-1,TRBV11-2,CASSFIGNEQFF
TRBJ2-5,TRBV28,CASSGPTSGGLETQYF
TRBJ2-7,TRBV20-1,CSASPSFSYEQYF
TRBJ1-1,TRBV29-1,CSGNRGNTEAFF